This T cell receptor beta chain is from a study of post-analysis software for immune sequencing data. Unique molecular identifiers tagged the TCR beta cDNA libraries. MiXCR, run by TCRdb on the PCR reads, gives a single entry per CDR3 protein. The data contain more than 450,000 distinct CDR3 sequences, around 40% of them seen just once; the ten biggest clones take up around 1.7%. Note on this clonotype: As yet, its antigen is unknown.

Overall study results and limits: By F measure, samples from a shared preparation batch strongly co-clustered. Controls significantly exceeded multiple sclerosis patients in normalized Chao1 diversity. Compared with controls, patients had more of about 5 TRBV segments, including TRBV5-6, TRBV5-1 and TRBV20-1.

The germline CDR1 and CDR2 sequences are SGHVS and FQNEAQ. V shed 5 bases and J shed 2 bases, with 13 bases lying between them. The CDR3 covers 15 residues. V gene TRBV7-8 combines with J gene TRBJ1-5; unclear D gene. Sequencing was done on a sample of blood. This receptor was identified in a girl aged 10 to 17 with multiple sclerosis. The CDR3 protein is CASSIRERGNQPQHF. The DNA of the CDR3 is TGTGCCAGCAGCATCCGGGAACGGGGCAATCAGCCCCAGCATTTT.